Below are 7 T cell receptor beta chains sequenced from a single sample in a study of T cells in Graves' hyperthyroidism and ophthalmopathy. TCR beta CDR3 sequences were amplified from RNA transcripts. The TCR CDR3 was amplified in a first-round RT-PCR using the HTBI primer set. Using its own MiXCR run on the multiplex PCR reads, TCRdb lists one record per CDR3 protein. This sample has 400,000 or so distinct CDR3 sequences, with roughly an eighth found just once. Sequenced: blood. The receptors here all came from a man aged 45-60 years with Graves' ophthalmopathy.

This clonotype was recorded at least ten times. The chain has TRBV5-1 and TRBJ2-1; D is unclear. Trimming took 0 bases from V and 0 from J, leaving 10 bases between them. The CDR3 length is 16 residues. Germline V gene data show CDR1 as SGHRS and CDR2 as YFSETQ. The CDR3 nucleotides read TGCGCCAGCAGCTTGGCCGTGACAACCTCCTACAATGAGCAGTTCTTC. Protein product: CASSLAVTTSYNEQFF.

There are many counts of this clonotype. V and J are TRBV20-1 and TRBJ1-4; D perhaps matches TRBD1 (5 bases). CDR1 is DFQATT and CDR2 is SNEGSKA in the germline V gene (reference sequence). Trimming left V 3 bases short and J 3 bases short, with 11 bases between. The CDR3 totals 14 residues. The CDR3 bases are TGCAGTGCTAGTGGCACAGGCCCTAATGAAAAACTGTTTTTT. Translation: CSASGTGPNEKLFF.

This clonotype has only a few counts. The chain has TRBV30 and TRBJ2-2; TRBD2 aligns across 8 bases. Unmatched junction bases numbered 7, after V lost 5 bases and J lost 2 bases. The germline V gene encodes CDR1 GTSNPN and CDR2 SVGIG (reference sequence). There are 15 residues in the CDR3. CDR3 sequence: CAWESAGENTGELFF. For the CDR3, the DNA is TGTGCCTGGGAGTCAGCGGGAGAAAACACCGGGGAGCTGTTTTTT. Full variable domain (rest looked up from reference TRBV30 and TRBJ2-2): SQTIHQWPATLVQPVGSPLSLECTVEGTSNPNLYWYRQAAGRGLQLLFYSVGIGQISSEVPQNLSASRPQDRQFILSSKKLLLSDSGFYLCAWESAGENTGELFFGEGSRLTVL.

This clonotype was seen only a few times. The rearrangement joins TRBV12-3 or TRBV12-4 to TRBJ1-5; TRBD1 aligns across 8 bases. The length of the CDR3 is 15 residues. V was clipped by 6 bases and J by 1 base; unmatched bases: 5. The chain's CDR3 is CASRYGQGSNQPQHF. The CDR3 DNA sequence: TGTGCCAGCAGGTACGGACAGGGCAGCAATCAGCCCCAGCATTTT.

The rearrangement links TRBV29-1 to TRBJ2-7; either TRBD1 or TRBD2 may fit D (5 bases each). V gave up 1 base and J gave up 6 bases, with 22 bases separating them. The V gene's germline CDR1 is SQVTM and CDR2 ANQGSEA. CDR3 length: 16 amino acids. The CDR3, as DNA: TGCAGCGTTGAAGTAGGGGTGTGGGACCACGGTGGCGAGCAGTACTTC. It yields the protein CSVEVGVWDHGGEQYF.

This clonotype was seen only a few times. The chain has TRBV29-1 and TRBJ1-4; a weak D match, TRBD1 (5 bases). Germline CDR1 reads SQVTM; CDR2 reads ANQGSEA. The CDR3 spans 14 residues. V lost 6 bases to trimming and J lost 13 bases, with 24 bases between them. CDR3 nucleotide sequence: TGCAGCGTGGGACCCGGCTCGGATTATAGAGGACTGTTTTTT. Residues: CSVGPGSDYRGLFF.

Comment on this clonotype: This may stem from a read error, because a much larger clone lies one nucleotide away. V is TRBV20-1 and J is TRBJ1-5, with TRBD1 as a possible D gene (6 bases). With 6 bases removed from V and 7 bases from J, the gap between germline ends came to 22 bases. CDR1 DFQATT and CDR2 SNEGSKA come from the germline V gene (reference sequence). The CDR3 is made up of 15 amino acids. The CDR3 DNA sequence: TGCAGTGCCCCCAGTGGCAGGGGATCTGACCAGCCCCAGCATTTT. It specifies CSAPSGRGSDQPQHF.